This TCR beta chain was documented in a study of blood T cells in healthy people across ages. The germline V gene encodes CDR1 MNHNY and CDR2 SVGAGI (reference sequence). V lost 8 bases and J lost 6, with 11 bases in between. CDR3 length: 11 amino acids. Next came a second PCR, run for roughly 6 to 11 cycles, which used a sample-barcoded 5' primer along with a J-beta primer mix. From the 5' RACE reads, TCRdb called clonotypes with MiXCR, one entry per CDR3 protein. The data contain around 750,000 distinct CDR3 sequences, approximately 53% of them singletons. Sequences were obtained from blood. The receptor comes from an elderly man in good health. The chain joins TRBV6-6 to TRBJ2-7; D might be TRBD1 or TRBD2, each matching 5 bases. CDR3 sequence: CASSGQGEQYF. DNA of the CDR3: TGTGCCAGCTCGGGGCAAGGCGAGCAGTACTTC.